Following are 9 T cell receptor beta chains from one sample sequenced in a study of lymphopenia after photon versus proton radiotherapy. Assay used: immunoSEQ multiplex PCR; TCRdb lists only in-frame clones, some missing. Seen here are about 26,000 clones, roughly four fifths observed once, and the top ten hold more than 3%. The material was peripheral blood, obtained from a patient treated with photon-based radiotherapy. The receptor set was obtained from a woman between 45 and 65 years old with pancreatic cancer.

The chain uses TRBV13 and TRBJ1-2; 10 positions agree with TRBD1. This CDR3 is built from 15 residues. Trimming removed 0 bases from V and 4 bases from J; junction bases left unmatched: 2. Germline CDR1 and CDR2: PRHDT and FYEKMQ (reference sequence). The CDR3 DNA sequence: TGTGCCAGCAGCTTAGGGGACAGGGGGTTCTATGGCTACACCTTC. It is translated as CASSLGDRGFYGYTF.

The gene calls are TRBV11-2 and TRBJ2-1, with TRBD1 matching 8 bases. The CDR3 is made up of 17 amino acids. The trim removed 2 bases at V and 5 bases at J, leaving 11 bases unmatched. Germline V gene data show CDR1 as SGHAT and CDR2 as FQNNGV. CDR3 nucleotide sequence: TGTGCCAGCAGCTTAAGTGTTTGGAGGACAGGGCACAATGAGCAGTTCTTC. This encodes CASSLSVWRTGHNEQFF.

V and J are TRBV19 and TRBJ1-5; possible D gene TRBD1, 5 bases. CDR1 is LNHDA and CDR2 is SQIVND in the germline V gene (reference sequence). The CDR3 loop spans 14 amino acids. The V end lost 8 bases, the J end lost 4 bases, and 15 bases lay between the germline ends. CDR3 amino acids: CASGGAGSNQPQHF. In DNA, the CDR3 is TGTGCCAGTGGTGGGGCAGGCTCTAATCAGCCCCAGCATTTT.

The chain joins TRBV7-2 to TRBJ2-7; 7 bases align to TRBD2. The germline V gene has CDR1 SGHTA and CDR2 FQGNSA. CDR3 size: 14 residues. J gave up 4 bases and V 3 bases, and 6 bases lay outside the gene matches. The DNA of the CDR3 is TGTGCCAGCAGCTTCGTGGGAGCGGGATACGAGCAGTACTTC. Protein: CASSFVGAGYEQYF.

The chain links TRBV7-9 to TRBJ1-1, with 7 nucleotides matching TRBD1. Germline CDR1 SEHNR, CDR2 FQNEAQ (reference sequence). The CDR3 contains 14 residues. V trimming: 4 bases; J trimming: 2 bases; junction bases outside the gene matches: 4. CDR3 sequence reads: CASSSTGVNTEAFF. CDR3 DNA: TGTGCCAGCAGCTCAACAGGGGTTAACACTGAAGCTTTCTTT.

The rearrangement joins TRBV27 to TRBJ2-5; 10 nucleotides align to TRBD2. The DNA end lines up better with TRBJ2-7; the J call may be wrong. CDR1 and CDR2 (germline): MNHEY, SMNVEV (reference sequence). The CDR3 sequence is 16 residues long. The CDR3 spells CASSFSLAGVSYEQYF. The CDR3 nucleotides are TGTGCCAGCAGTTTCTCTCTAGCGGGAGTCTCCTACGAGCAGTACTTC.

The rearrangement links TRBV7-2 to TRBJ2-2; D may correspond to TRBD1 or TRBD2 (5 bases each). CDR1 is SGHTA, CDR2 FQGNSA, per germline. The CDR3 runs 15 residues. V was pared by 2 bases and J by 0 bases, with 7 bases between. CDR3 protein: CASSLMGPNTGELFF. The CDR3 nucleotides are TGTGCCAGCAGCTTAATGGGACCGAACACCGGGGAGCTGTTTTTT.

V usage is TRBV19 and J usage is TRBJ1-1; D remains ambiguous. The V end lost 5 bases, the J end lost 1 base, and 8 bases lay between the germline ends. Germline lookup yields CDR1 LNHDA and CDR2 SQIVND (reference sequence). The length of the CDR3 is 13 residues. The CDR3 DNA reads TGTGCCAGTAGTTCAACACGGAACACTGAAGCTTTCTTT. The encoded protein is CASSSTRNTEAFF. Supplemented by reference TRBV19 and TRBJ1-1, the full variable domain reads DGGITQSPKYLFRKEGQNVTLSCEQNLNHDAMYWYRQDPGQGLRLIYYSQIVNDFQKGDIAEGYSVSREKKESFPLTVTSAQKNPTAFYLCASSSTRNTEAFFGQGTRLTVV.

J is TRBJ2-5 and V is TRBV7-9; D might be TRBD2 (5 bases). Trimming removed 5 bases from V and 5 bases from J, with 18 bases in between. Germline assignment: CDR1 SEHNR and CDR2 FQNEAQ (reference sequence). The CDR3 consists of 15 residues. The CDR3 loop is CASSHGGTPGETQYF. CDR3 DNA: TGTGCCAGCAGCCACGGAGGCACCCCGGGGGAGACCCAGTACTTC.